The next 4 T cell receptor beta chains were all read from a single sample in a study of T cells in pancreatic ductal adenocarcinoma. Assay used: immunoSEQ multiplex PCR; TCRdb lists only in-frame clones, some missing. The profile shows around 9,000 clones, just under 90% of them singletons. Selected pancreatic ductal adenocarcinoma patients had undergone surgery without neoadjuvant therapy. The sample comprised PBMCs. These receptors all come from a human donor with pancreatic ductal adenocarcinoma.

The V call is TRBV30, the J call TRBJ2-1; 10 bases agree with TRBD1. After removal of 4 bases from V and 7 bases from J, the junction contained 16 bases not matched to a gene. Germline values: CDR1 GTSNPN, CDR2 SVGIG (reference sequence). The CDR3 has 17 amino acids. CDR3: CAWMLAKTGQGFNEQFF. In DNA form, the CDR3 reads TGTGCCTGGATGTTGGCTAAAACGGGACAGGGGTTTAATGAGCAGTTCTTC.

The chain recombines TRBV30 with TRBJ1-2; 7 positions agree with TRBD1. Germline CDR1 and CDR2: GTSNPN and SVGIG (reference sequence). The junction had 9 bases not matched to a gene; V was cut back by 4 bases and J by 7 bases. The CDR3 runs 13 residues. For the CDR3, the DNA is TGTGCCTGGAAGGGGCAGGGGGAGAGTGGCTACACCTTC. This encodes CAWKGQGESGYTF.

A note on this clone: The junction departs from germline at one end; a sequencing error may be responsible. The chain joins TRBV7-3 to TRBJ2-5, with D uncertain. This CDR3 spans 13 amino acids. The germline CDR1 and CDR2 sequences are SGHTA and FQGTGA. This chain's CDR3 is CASSLEYQEAQYF. The CDR3 DNA follows: TGTGCCAGCAGTCTCGAATACCAAGAGGCCCAGTACTTC.

The CDR3 DNA follows: TGTGCCAGCAGCTTGGGGGACAGGGCATACTATGGCTACACCTTC. Its protein product is CASSLGDRAYYGYTF. The rearrangement uses TRBV5-4 and TRBJ1-2; 9 nucleotides line up with TRBD1. There are 15 residues in the CDR3. CDR1 is SGHNT and CDR2 is YYREEE in the germline V gene (reference sequence). With V trimmed by 0 bases and J by 3 bases, 3 bases remained unmatched. The whole variable domain, filled in from reference TRBV5-4 and TRBJ1-2, reads ETGVTQSPTHLIKTRGQQVTLRCSSQSGHNTVSWYQQALGQGPQFIFQYYREEENGRGNFPPRFSGLQFPNYSSELNVNALELDDSALYLCASSLGDRAYYGYTFGSGTRLTVV.